The clone carrying this T cell receptor (beta chain) appeared a single time. Its target is not known. These data originate in a study of CD8 T cells in Susac syndrome. Regarding the study as a whole: Clonal expansion was absent from the CD4+ T cell repertoires in Susac syndrome.

The RNA, about 0.5 to 1 ug, was put through reverse transcription using random hexamers. TCRdb ran MiXCR on the immunoSEQ multiplex PCR reads and lists one entry per CDR3 protein. In the table there are roughly 150,000 distinct CDR3 sequences, more than 90% of which are singletons. The authors negatively isolated CD8+ and CD4+ T cells and FACS-enriched TEMRA cells. Trimming pared 1 base from V and 0 bases from J, leaving 7 bases between. The CDR3 runs 15 residues. CDR1 and CDR2 from the germline V gene are SNHLY and FYNNEI. This TCR derives from a human donor with Susac syndrome. V gene TRBV2 combines with J gene TRBJ1-5; possibly TRBD1 for D (5 bases). Sequences were obtained from CD4+ T cells from PBMCs. In DNA form, the CDR3 reads TGTGCCAGCAGTGAAGACAGGCATAGCAATCAGCCCCAGCATTTT. Protein product: CASSEDRHSNQPQHF.